These 2 T cell receptor beta chains originate from one sample sequenced in a study of shared clonotypes between healthy human individuals. Clones were read by immunoSEQ multiplex PCR, and TCRdb kept only the in-frame ones, dropping some. The sample lists 1 million to 1.3 million clones, roughly 74% occurring once. Sequenced input: memory CD4+ T cells from PBMCs. Noted subset: CD45RA-negative fraction. Source of these receptors: a man between 18 and 29 years old in good health. Some clones in this sample may be carry-over from other donors' samples.

This chain connects TRBV7-2 to TRBJ2-7; 7 positions agree with TRBD2. Per the germline V gene, CDR1 is SGHTA and CDR2 is FQGNSA. The V gene end was trimmed by 1 base and the J gene end by 7 bases; junction bases not matched to a gene: 10. The CDR3 extends over 15 amino acids. In nucleotides, the CDR3 is TGTGCCAGCAGCTTAGGCTACTCCCAGGGAGGGGAGCAGTACTTC. Encoded protein: CASSLGYSQGGEQYF.

This clone has just one count. The chain has TRBV29-1 and TRBJ2-7, with D uncertain. V shed 6 bases and J shed 6 bases, with 18 bases lying between them. CDR1 and CDR2 (germline): SQVTM, ANQGSEA. The length of the CDR3 is 13 residues. The CDR3 DNA reads TGCAGCGTCGGCGTCCCCCAACCCGGCGAGCAGTACTTC. Protein: CSVGVPQPGEQYF.